This T cell receptor beta chain was recorded in a study of naive and memory T cell subsets. Study findings and constraints: A few larger clonotypes appeared in naive repertoires, especially CD8, possibly memory cells re-expressing CD45RA.

Of note for this clonotype: Its antigen is unidentified.

The CDR3 has 12 residues. From germline, CDR1 is SNHLY and CDR2 FYNNEI. Trimming removed 8 bases from V and 5 bases from J; junction bases left unmatched: 6. Two oligonucleotides, mixed equimolar, formed the beta constant-region primer covering TRBC1 and TRBC2. Four rounds of PCR amplified the ligated cDNA using nested alpha and beta constant-region primers plus SP2. TCRdb re-called the UMI-ligation and nested PCR reads through MiXCR, storing one row per CDR3 protein. In the table there are roughly 150,000 distinct CDR3 sequences, 20% to 25% of which are singletons. The TCR sequence derives from a human donor in good health. The chain employs TRBV2 and TRBJ2-7; 7 bases fit TRBD1. Sequencing was carried out using naive CD4+ T cells from blood. The CDR3 loop is CASQRTGDEQYF. CDR3 bases: TGTGCCAGCCAAAGAACAGGGGACGAGCAGTACTTC.